Listed below are T cell receptor beta chains from one sample, sequenced in a study of human T cells and chemical hapten exposure. TCRdb called the RACE reads again in MiXCR, with one record for every CDR3 protein. Altogether approximately 96,000 distinct CDR3 sequences are present, 9.3% being singletons, with the ten largest covering around 2%. The sample consisted of whole blood, taken in connection with sensitization to the hapten diphenylcyclopropenone (DPC). Receptors originate from a woman aged 40 to 50 with alopecia areata. Some clones in this sample may be carry-over from other donors' samples. Both conserved end residues are part of each CDR3. D genes are given only for firm matches. Some rows mark clone size as missing; the rest say once, few, many or name a class of expanded clone.

clone_size,j_call,v_call,d_call,cdr3_aa,cdr3_nt
many,TRBJ1-4,TRBV10-3,TRBD1,CAVQSGTGGEKLFF,TGTGCCGTCCAATCCGGGACAGGGGGTGAAAAACTGTTTTTT
NA,TRBJ2-3,TRBV7-8,NA,CASSSQGSKVDTQYF,TGTGCCAGCAGCTCCCAAGGCTCTAAAGTAGATACGCAGTATTTT
many,TRBJ2-5,TRBV24-1,TRBD1,CATSEPGQGARQETQYF,TGTGCCACCAGTGAACCCGGACAGGGGGCGCGACAAGAGACCCAGTACTTC
NA,TRBJ1-3,TRBV28,TRBD1,CASSLKTGSSGNTIYF,TGTGCCAGCAGTCTAAAGACAGGGTCATCCGGAAACACCATATATTTT
NA,TRBJ1-5,TRBV28,NA,CASSSLSSNQPQHF,TGTGCCAGCAGTTCTCTAAGTAGCAATCAGCCCCAGCATTTT
few,TRBJ2-1,TRBV29-1,NA,CSVEDILSSYNEQFF,TGCAGCGTTGAAGATATACTAAGCTCCTACAATGAGCAGTTCTTC
many,TRBJ2-2,TRBV7-2,TRBD2,CASSLNSGRTGELFF,TGTGCCAGCAGCTTAAATAGCGGGAGAACCGGGGAGCTGTTTTTT
few,TRBJ1-1,TRBV28,NA,CALTKATLSTEAFF,TGTGCCTTAACGAAAGCCACGCTGAGCACTGAAGCTTTCTTT
NA,TRBJ2-7,TRBV6-2/TRBV6-3,NA,CASSSQGKGKNSYEQYF,TGTGCCAGCAGTTCCCAGGGAAAGGGAAAGAACTCCTACGAGCAGTACTTC
few,TRBJ2-2,TRBV27,TRBD2,CASSLILAGGGELFF,TGTGCCAGCAGTTTAATCCTAGCGGGAGGCGGGGAGCTGTTTTTT
many,TRBJ1-6,TRBV20-1,NA,CSARGGGLDNSPLHF,TGCAGTGCTAGAGGCGGGGGACTCGATAATTCACCCCTCCACTTT
few,TRBJ2-4,TRBV29-1,NA,CSVEGLAAKNIQYF,TGCAGCGTTGAGGGGCTGGCCGCCAAAAACATTCAGTACTTC
NA,TRBJ2-1,TRBV3-1,NA,CASRALASPAHEQFF,TGTGCCAGCCGAGCTCTAGCCTCCCCGGCCCATGAGCAGTTCTTC
NA,TRBJ1-1,TRBV7-2,NA,CASSLSRWGDTEAFF,TGTGCCAGCAGCTTAAGTAGGTGGGGAGACACTGAAGCTTTCTTT
few,TRBJ2-2,TRBV6-2/TRBV6-3,NA,CASTPNSPGELFF,TGTGCCAGCACCCCGAACAGCCCCGGGGAGCTGTTTTTT
many,TRBJ1-1,TRBV29-1,NA,CSVVAPREGPEAFF,TGCAGCGTAGTAGCCCCTAGGGAGGGACCCGAAGCTTTCTTT
NA,TRBJ2-1,TRBV13,NA,CASSLGSWGSSYNEQFF,TGTGCCAGCAGCTTAGGCTCTTGGGGAAGCTCCTACAATGAGCAGTTCTTC
few,TRBJ2-3,TRBV20-1,NA,CSVRGDTDTQYF,TGCAGTGTAAGGGGGGACACAGATACGCAGTATTTT
NA,TRBJ2-7,TRBV18,NA,CASSAGAGQGEQYF,TGTGCCAGCTCAGCCGGGGCAGGGCAGGGCGAGCAGTACTTC
NA,TRBJ2-7,TRBV6-6,NA,CASTIGGATYEQYF,TGTGCCAGCACCATAGGGGGGGCTACCTACGAGCAGTACTTC
many,TRBJ2-1,TRBV7-8,NA,CASSYRGASSYNEQFF,TGTGCCAGCAGCTACCGCGGCGCAAGCTCCTACAATGAGCAGTTCTTC
NA,TRBJ2-7,TRBV28,NA,CASSTATSSNEQYF,TGTGCCAGCAGTACCGCGACTAGTTCCAACGAGCAGTACTTC